This TCR beta chain was retrieved from a study of T-cell reconstitution after alpha-beta-depleted transplantation in children. Using unique molecular identifiers, the investigators prepared the TCRbeta library. TCRdb fed the PCR reads into MiXCR, producing one record per CDR3 protein. The table has fewer than 700,000 distinct CDR3 sequences, roughly 23% seen once. The sequence was collected from a boy in the first two years of life who had a stem cell transplant for acute myeloid leukemia, so the T cells may come from the graft donor. This specimen consisted of PBMCs, mostly from graft donor cells, obtained 360 days after TCRalphabeta/CD19-depleted stem cell transplant.

The CDR3 DNA reads as TGTGCCAGCAGCAAAGTTACCCAGTACTTC. This codes for CASSKVTQYF. V gene TRBV21-1 combines with J gene TRBJ2-7. TRBV21-1 is noted as a pseudogene. The CDR3 is 10 residues long.